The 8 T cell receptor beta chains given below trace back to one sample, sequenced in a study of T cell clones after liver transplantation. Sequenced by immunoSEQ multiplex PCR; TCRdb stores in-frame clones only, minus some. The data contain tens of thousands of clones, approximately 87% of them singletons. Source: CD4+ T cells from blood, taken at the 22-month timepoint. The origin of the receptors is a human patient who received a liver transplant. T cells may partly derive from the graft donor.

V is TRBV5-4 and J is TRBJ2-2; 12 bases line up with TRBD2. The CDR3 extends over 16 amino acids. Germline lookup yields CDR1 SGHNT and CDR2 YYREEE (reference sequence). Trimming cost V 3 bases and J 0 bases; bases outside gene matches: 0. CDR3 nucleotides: TGTGCCAGCAGCTCTAGCGGGGGGGCGAACACCGGGGAGCTGTTTTTT. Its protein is CASSSSGGANTGELFF.

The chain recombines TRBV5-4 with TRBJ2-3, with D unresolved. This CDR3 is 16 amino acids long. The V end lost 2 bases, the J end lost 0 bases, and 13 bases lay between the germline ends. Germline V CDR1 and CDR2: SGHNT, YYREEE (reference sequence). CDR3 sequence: CASSLKLGSSTDTQYF. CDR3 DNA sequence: TGTGCCAGCAGCTTAAAGCTGGGCTCTAGCACAGATACGCAGTATTTT.

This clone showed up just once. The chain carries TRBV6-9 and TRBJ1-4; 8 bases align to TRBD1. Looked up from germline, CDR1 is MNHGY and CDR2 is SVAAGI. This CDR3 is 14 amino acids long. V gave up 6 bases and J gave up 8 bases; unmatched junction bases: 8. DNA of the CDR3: TGTGCCAGCAGGCCGGACAGGGCTAGAGAAAAACTGTTTTTT. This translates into CASRPDRAREKLFF.

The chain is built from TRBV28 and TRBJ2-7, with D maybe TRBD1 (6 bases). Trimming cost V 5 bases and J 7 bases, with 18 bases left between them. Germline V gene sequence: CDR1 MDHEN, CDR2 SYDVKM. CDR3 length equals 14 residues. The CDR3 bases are TGTGCCAGCAGTCGCCCGGGACAACTGAGGGAGCAGTACTTC. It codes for CASSRPGQLREQYF.

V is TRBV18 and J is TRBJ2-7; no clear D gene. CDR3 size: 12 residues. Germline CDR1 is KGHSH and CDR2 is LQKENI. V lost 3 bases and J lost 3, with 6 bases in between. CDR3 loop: CASSPENYEQYF. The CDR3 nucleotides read TGTGCCAGCTCACCGGAGAACTACGAGCAGTACTTC.

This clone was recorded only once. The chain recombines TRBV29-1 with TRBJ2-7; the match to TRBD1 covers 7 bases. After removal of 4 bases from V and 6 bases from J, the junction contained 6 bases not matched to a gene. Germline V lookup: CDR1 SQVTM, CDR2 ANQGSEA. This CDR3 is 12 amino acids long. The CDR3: CSVAGQLSEQYF. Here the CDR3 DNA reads TGCAGCGTTGCGGGACAGTTATCCGAGCAGTACTTC.

CDR3 sequence (DNA): TGTGCCAGCAGCTTGGGGCAGGCGGGAGAAGCTTTCTTT. It is translated as CASSLGQAGEAFF. V is TRBV5-5 and J is TRBJ1-1; D not certain. Trimming stripped 0 bases from V and 8 bases from J, with 11 bases between. CDR3 length equals 13 residues. Per germline, CDR1 SGHKS and CDR2 YYEKEE (reference sequence).

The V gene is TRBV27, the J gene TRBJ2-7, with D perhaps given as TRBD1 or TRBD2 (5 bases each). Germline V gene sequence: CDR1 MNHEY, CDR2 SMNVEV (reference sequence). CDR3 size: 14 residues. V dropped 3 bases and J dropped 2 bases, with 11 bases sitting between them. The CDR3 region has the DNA TGTGCCAGCAGTTTTGGGGACCGAACCTACGAGCAGTACTTC. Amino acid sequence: CASSFGDRTYEQYF.